This T cell receptor beta chain was identified in a study of chemoradiotherapy in HPV16-positive cancers. Study conclusions and caveats: HPV-responsive T-cell expansion during chemoradiotherapy was linked to improved recurrence-free survival in HPV16-positive patients.

This table comes from immunoSEQ multiplex PCR, and its TCRdb copy is limited to in-frame clones, with some not included. The profile shows about 32,000 clones, 88% of them singletons. Germline V CDR1 and CDR2: SEHNR, FQNEAQ (reference sequence). The CDR3 is made up of 10 amino acids. The V end was cut by 10 bases, the J end by 5 bases, with 8 bases between. For this clone: As yet, its antigen is unknown.

The origin of this receptor is a human donor with HPV-associated anogenital cancer. Sequences were derived from blood, sampled from a patient who underwent chemoradiotherapy. V usage is TRBV7-9 and J usage is TRBJ1-1; D perhaps matches TRBD1 (5 bases). The CDR3 is CATGGTEAFF. Written as DNA, the CDR3 is TGTGCCACCGGGGGGACTGAAGCTTTCTTT.